The clone carrying this T cell receptor (beta chain) occurred a few times. The antigen is not known. This record belongs to a study of T-cell memory formation after mild COVID-19. The CDR3 length is 14 residues. CDR1 and CDR2 (germline): SGHRS, YFSETQ. V shed 6 bases, J shed 8 bases, and the junction held 13 bases outside the gene matches. Whole-study results and caveats: Contracting CD4+ clones sat mainly in CM and EM; CD8+ in EMRA.

TCRdb called the 5' RACE reads again in MiXCR, with one record for every CDR3 protein. Here the sample spans fewer than 500,000 distinct CDR3 sequences, about 23% being singletons. Sequenced: PBMCs or a T cell subset sorted from them (not recorded which). The chain is built from TRBV5-1 and TRBJ1-1, with 7 bases that match TRBD1. This clonotype was obtained from an adult woman who had mild COVID-19 (a few samples of this study predate the infection). Cell type and time point are not known. The CDR3 spells CASTPGTAGVEAFF. The CDR3 nucleotides are TGCGCCAGCACCCCTGGGACAGCCGGGGTGGAAGCTTTCTTT.